Following are 27 T cell receptor beta chains from one sample sequenced in a study of blood T cell repertoires in COVID-19 (dated by TCRdb to the early 2020s). The library was produced with the immunoSEQ multiplex PCR assay. This is the immuneACCESS table as TCRdb keeps it, with only in-frame sequences that have V and J called. A part of the clones is gone; compared with another copy, unresolved V genes explain less than half, and the rest is unexplained. The sample table lists tens of thousands of clones, around 87% of them with a count of one. The ten most abundant clones make up around 40% of the sample. Sample: peripheral blood. The source is a human donor in a cohort sampled during active COVID-19.

The chain couples TRBV7-2 to TRBJ1-4, with 7 bases that match TRBD1. V was clipped by 5 bases and J by 3 bases; unmatched bases: 3. Per germline, CDR1 SGHTA and CDR2 FQGNSA. The CDR3 is 14 amino acids. In nucleotides, the CDR3 is TGTGCCAGCAGCGACGGGACAGCTAATGAAAAACTGTTTTTT. It encodes CASSDGTANEKLFF.

The sample holds one count of this clone. The chain is built from TRBV15 and TRBJ1-1; no clear D gene. There are 14 residues in the CDR3. CDR1 is LNHNV, CDR2 YYDKDF, per germline (reference sequence). The V gene lost 0 bases and the J gene lost 6 bases, with 11 bases spanning the gap. The CDR3 region is CATSREGRNPEAFF. The CDR3 DNA follows: TGTGCCACCAGCAGAGAGGGGAGAAACCCTGAAGCTTTCTTT. Drawing the rest from reference TRBV15 and TRBJ1-1, the complete variable domain is DAMVIQNPRYQVTQFGKPVTLSCSQTLNHNVMYWYQQKSSQAPKLLFHYYDKDFNNEADTPDNFQSRRPNTSFCFLDIRSPGLGDTAMYLCATSREGRNPEAFFGQGTRLTVV.

V gene TRBV7-8 combines with J gene TRBJ1-1; D call uncertain. CDR3 length equals 14 residues. Germline V gives CDR1 SGHVS, CDR2 FQNEAQ. V lost 7 bases, J lost 0 bases, and 12 bases lay in between. Written as DNA, the CDR3 is TGTGCCAGCATGCTGGCGGGGATGAACACTGAAGCTTTCTTT. Protein sequence: CASMLAGMNTEAFF. Drawing the rest from reference TRBV7-8 and TRBJ1-1, the complete variable domain is GAGVSQSPRYKVAKRGQDVALRCDPISGHVSLFWYQQALGQGPEFLTYFQNEAQLDKSGLPSDRFFAERPEGSVSTLKIQRTQQEDSAVYLCASMLAGMNTEAFFGQGTRLTVV.

The genes are TRBV7-2 and TRBJ1-2; TRBD1 aligns across 7 bases. Trimming at V came to 8 bases and at J to 7 bases, leaving 13 bases not matched to a gene. This CDR3 spans 14 amino acids. Germline V gives CDR1 SGHTA, CDR2 FQGNSA. The DNA for the CDR3 is TGTGCCAGCGGACGTTCCGGGACAGCATTTGGCTACACCTTC. Translation gives CASGRSGTAFGYTF.

DNA for the CDR3: TGTGCCAGCAGCTTAGCTAACAGACCTGGAAACACCATATATTTT. Encoded protein: CASSLANRPGNTIYF. J is TRBJ1-3 and V is TRBV7-9; D remains ambiguous. The CDR3 covers 15 residues. V gave up 0 bases and J gave up 2 bases, with 8 bases separating them. From germline, CDR1 is SEHNR and CDR2 FQNEAQ (reference sequence). Based on the CDR3 plus reference TRBV7-9 and TRBJ1-3, the full variable domain is DTGVSQNPRHKITKRGQNVTFRCDPISEHNRLYWYRQTLGQGPEFLTYFQNEAQLEKSRLLSDRFSAERPKGSFSTLEIQRTEQGDSAMYLCASSLANRPGNTIYFGEGSWLTVV.

This clone occurred a few times. This sequence joins TRBV14 and TRBJ1-5; 9 bases line up with TRBD1. The CDR3 is 15 residues long. Germline V lookup: CDR1 SGHDN, CDR2 FVKESK. V shed 3 bases and J 7 bases; nucleotides not matched to a gene: 7. The CDR3 nucleotides read TGTGCCAGCAGCCAGGGACAGGGAGGCGAACAGCCCCAGCATTTT. Protein: CASSQGQGGEQPQHF.

The rearrangement joins TRBV9 to TRBJ2-2; TRBD2 is a possible D gene (7 bases). The V gene's germline CDR1 is SGDLS and CDR2 YYNGEE. This CDR3 is built from 16 residues. Trimming removed 0 bases at V and 4 bases at J, with 13 bases between. The CDR3 region has the DNA TGTGCCAGCAGCGTAGTGCAACGGGGGGCCACCGGGGAGCTGTTTTTT. This sequence encodes CASSVVQRGATGELFF.

The chain couples TRBV15 to TRBJ2-4, with D perhaps matching TRBD1 (5 bases). Germline V CDR1 and CDR2: LNHNV, YYDKDF (reference sequence). The CDR3 has 15 residues. V dropped 0 bases and J dropped 6 bases, with 12 bases sitting between them. CDR3: CATSRDSQGRNIQYF. The CDR3 nucleotides read TGTGCCACCAGCAGAGATTCCCAGGGCAGAAACATTCAGTACTTC.

The rearrangement uses TRBV19 and TRBJ2-1; 7 bases agree with TRBD1. The CDR3 has 14 residues. V shed 7 bases, J shed 7 bases, and the junction held 10 bases outside the gene matches. Germline CDR1 reads LNHDA; CDR2 reads SQIVND (reference sequence). CDR3 residues: CASTRRGIRNEQFF. Written as DNA, the CDR3 is TGTGCCAGTACCCGCAGGGGGATACGGAATGAGCAGTTCTTC.

The chain employs TRBV10-1 and TRBJ1-1; D might be TRBD1 (5 bases). The CDR3 is 14 amino acids. Trimming pared 6 bases from V and 0 bases from J, leaving 11 bases between. From germline, CDR1 is WNHNN and CDR2 SYGVQD (reference sequence). The CDR3 sequence is CASRGGHLNTEAFF. CDR3 nucleotides: TGCGCCAGCAGGGGAGGACATTTGAACACTGAAGCTTTCTTT.

CDR3 residues: CASSQAPSTGYNQPQHF. CDR3 coding DNA: TGTGCCAGCAGCCAAGCTCCCTCGACAGGCTACAATCAGCCCCAGCATTTT. The rearrangement uses TRBV3-1 (or the pseudogene TRBV3-2) and TRBJ1-5; D is perhaps TRBD1 (6 bases). There are 17 residues in the CDR3. From germline, CDR1 is LGHDT and CDR2 YNNKEL (reference sequence). V lost 1 base and J lost 3, with 16 bases in between.

There are a few counts of this clone. The V call is TRBV28, the J call TRBJ1-1; TRBD1 agrees at 11 bases. This CDR3 comprises 14 residues. Germline V gene data show CDR1 as MDHEN and CDR2 as SYDVKM. Trimming took 6 bases from V and 10 from J; bases not matched to a gene: 10. This CDR3 is CASSSITGTGGAFF. The CDR3, as DNA: TGTGCCAGCAGCTCTATAACCGGGACAGGGGGAGCTTTCTTT.

The rearrangement joins TRBV9 to TRBJ2-2, with 9 bases identical to TRBD1. The CDR3 spans 15 residues. CDR1 and CDR2 from the germline V gene are SGDLS and YYNGEE. V shed 0 bases and J 5 bases; nucleotides not matched to a gene: 2. The CDR3 spells CASSVETGGTGELFF. The CDR3 DNA reads TGTGCCAGCAGCGTAGAGACAGGGGGTACCGGGGAGCTGTTTTTT.

The V call is TRBV10-3, the J call TRBJ2-2; 9 positions match TRBD2. The CDR3 is made up of 15 amino acids. V trimming: 8 bases; J trimming: 1 base; junction bases outside the gene matches: 5. Germline assignment: CDR1 ENHRY and CDR2 SYGVKD. The chain's CDR3 is CAIESGGLNTGELFF. In nucleotides, the CDR3 is TGTGCCATCGAAAGCGGGGGGCTGAACACCGGGGAGCTGTTTTTT.

This clone showed up just once. The chain recombines TRBV7-9 with TRBJ2-5, with D perhaps matching TRBD1 (5 bases). Trimming cost V 5 bases and J 4 bases, with 14 bases left between them. The CDR3 has 14 amino acids. Germline loops: CDR1 SEHNR, CDR2 FQNEAQ (reference sequence). This CDR3 reads CASSAQGVVETQYF. CDR3 nucleotides: TGTGCCAGCAGCGCTCAGGGTGTTGTAGAGACCCAGTACTTC.

CDR3 sequence (DNA): TGTGCCAGCAGTTACCAAGGACAGCAGAATAATTCACCCCTCCACTTT. Amino acid sequence: CASSYQGQQNNSPLHF. The chain recombines TRBV6-2 or TRBV6-3 with TRBJ1-6; possible D gene TRBD1, 6 bases. V was clipped by 2 bases and J by 5 bases, with 13 bases between them. This CDR3 is 16 amino acids long. Per germline, CDR1 MNHEY and CDR2 SVGEGT.

The sample holds a few counts of this clone. The CDR3, as DNA: TGTGCCAGCAGCCGGCTTGAGGGGGCAAAGGGTTCGTATGGCTACACCTTC. This sequence encodes CASSRLEGAKGSYGYTF. This chain uses TRBV11-2 with TRBJ1-2; 7 positions match TRBD1. This CDR3 contains 17 residues. Germline V CDR1 and CDR2: SGHAT, FQNNGV. Unmatched junction bases numbered 17, after V lost 5 bases and J lost 5 bases.

V usage is TRBV11-3 and J usage is TRBJ2-5; D is ambiguous. CDR1 is SGHNT, CDR2 YENEEA, per germline. CDR3 length: 13 amino acids. Trimming cost V 4 bases and J 1 base, with 7 bases left between them. CDR3 sequence reads: CASSWSSQETQYF. CDR3 nucleotide sequence: TGTGCCAGCAGCTGGTCTAGCCAAGAGACCCAGTACTTC.

As regards this clone: The same CDR3 is also encoded by other DNA sequences in this sample. This chain uses TRBV5-1 with TRBJ2-2; 8 bases agree with TRBD1. CDR1 and CDR2 from the germline V gene are SGHRS and YFSETQ. The CDR3 length is 14 residues. With V trimmed by 0 bases and J by 5 bases, 0 bases remained unmatched. The CDR3 region is CASSLGQGTGELFF. The CDR3 DNA sequence: TGCGCCAGCAGCTTGGGACAGGGGACCGGGGAGCTGTTTTTT.

This clone was found once. The rearrangement joins TRBV5-1 to TRBJ2-5; 14 positions match TRBD2. The CDR3 loop spans 17 amino acids. V dropped 2 bases and J dropped 5; count of bases not matched to a gene: 8. Germline CDR1 reads SGHRS; CDR2 reads YFSETQ. As DNA, the CDR3 is TGCGCCAGCAGCTTACCCGGGACTAGCGGGGGTTTGGAGACCCAGTACTTC. Translated, it gives CASSLPGTSGGLETQYF.

V and J are TRBV7-2 and TRBJ2-7; 8 bases map to TRBD1. The ends lost 5 bases at V and 4 bases at J; junction bases unmatched: 10. The CDR3 is made up of 15 amino acids. Germline values: CDR1 SGHTA, CDR2 FQGNSA. CDR3 residues: CASSKTGTGTYEQYF. CDR3 coding DNA: TGTGCCAGCAGCAAAACCGGGACAGGTACTTACGAGCAGTACTTC.

This clone was observed once. The J gene is TRBJ1-4, the V gene TRBV6-5, with 8 bases fitting TRBD1. With 6 bases clipped from V and 6 bases from J, the junction kept 9 bases outside the gene matches. Germline CDR1 reads MNHEY; CDR2 reads SVGAGI. The CDR3 is made up of 15 amino acids. In DNA form, the CDR3 reads TGTGCCAGCAGCCTACAGGGGGGGGGATATGAAAAACTGTTTTTT. Translated, it gives CASSLQGGGYEKLFF.

The rearrangement uses TRBV5-1 and TRBJ1-2, with D hard to call. The length of the CDR3 is 13 residues. V lost 2 bases, J lost 3 bases, and 8 bases lay in between. The V gene's germline CDR1 is SGHRS and CDR2 YFSETQ. The CDR3 DNA reads TGCGCCAGCAGCTTAGGCGGAGACTATGGCTACACCTTC. This translates into CASSLGGDYGYTF.

This clone was picked up a small number of times. The genes are TRBV5-5 and TRBJ2-4; tentatively, D is TRBD2 (5 bases). The CDR3 spans 16 residues. Looked up from germline, CDR1 is SGHKS and CDR2 is YYEKEE (reference sequence). With 4 bases removed from V and 0 bases from J, the gap between germline ends came to 14 bases. In DNA, the CDR3 is TGTGCCAGCAGCATTGAACCGGGGAGAGCCAAAAACATTCAGTACTTC. Amino acids: CASSIEPGRAKNIQYF.

The count of this clone is one. The chain links TRBV5-5 to TRBJ2-5; D gene ambiguous. Germline assignment: CDR1 SGHKS and CDR2 YYEKEE (reference sequence). V was cut by 1 base and J by 2 bases, with 6 bases left in between. This CDR3 comprises 13 residues. CDR3 bases: TGTGCCAGCAGCTTGCCTACGCAAGAGACCCAGTACTTC. Translated, it gives CASSLPTQETQYF.

The chain links TRBV11-2 to TRBJ2-3, with 7 bases fitting TRBD1. The CDR3 runs 16 residues. Germline V gives CDR1 SGHAT, CDR2 FQNNGV. The ends lost 4 bases at V and 0 bases at J; junction bases unmatched: 7. DNA of the CDR3: TGTGCCAGCAGCTCCGGACAGGTGATAAGCACAGATACGCAGTATTTT. Translated: CASSSGQVISTDTQYF.

The genes are TRBV5-1 and TRBJ1-1; TRBD1 might be the D (6 bases). Trimming left V 2 bases short and J 0 bases short, with 8 bases between. Germline CDR1 and CDR2: SGHRS and YFSETQ. The CDR3 has 14 residues. CDR3: CASSFDRMNTEAFF. In nucleotides, the CDR3 is TGCGCCAGCAGCTTCGACAGGATGAACACTGAAGCTTTCTTT.